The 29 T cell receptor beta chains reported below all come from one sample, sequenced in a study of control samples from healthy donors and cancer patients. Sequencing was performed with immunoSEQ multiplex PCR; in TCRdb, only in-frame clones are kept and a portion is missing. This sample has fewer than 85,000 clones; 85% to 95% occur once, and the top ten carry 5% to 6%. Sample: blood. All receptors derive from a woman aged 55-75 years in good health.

The CDR3 spells CASSLVSPDRVSSYEQYF. CDR3 DNA sequence: TGTGCCAGCAGCTTAGTCTCCCCGGACCGGGTTTCTTCCTACGAGCAGTACTTC. This sequence joins TRBV7-2 and TRBJ2-7; D remains unclear. The CDR3 sequence is 18 residues long. The germline V gene encodes CDR1 SGHTA and CDR2 FQGNSA. The ends were cut back, 1 base at V and 1 base at J, with 20 bases in the middle.

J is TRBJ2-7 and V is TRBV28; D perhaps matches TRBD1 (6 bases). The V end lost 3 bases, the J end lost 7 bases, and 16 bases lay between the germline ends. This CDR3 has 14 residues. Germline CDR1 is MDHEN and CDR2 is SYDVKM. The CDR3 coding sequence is TGTGCCAGCAGTTTGTACTCGACAGGTCAAGAGCAGTACTTC. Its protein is CASSLYSTGQEQYF.

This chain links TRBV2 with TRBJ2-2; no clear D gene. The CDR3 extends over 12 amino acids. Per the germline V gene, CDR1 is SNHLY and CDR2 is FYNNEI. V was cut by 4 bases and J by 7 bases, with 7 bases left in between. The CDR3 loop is CASSVGFGELFF. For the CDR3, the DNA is TGTGCCAGCAGTGTAGGGTTCGGGGAGCTGTTTTTT.

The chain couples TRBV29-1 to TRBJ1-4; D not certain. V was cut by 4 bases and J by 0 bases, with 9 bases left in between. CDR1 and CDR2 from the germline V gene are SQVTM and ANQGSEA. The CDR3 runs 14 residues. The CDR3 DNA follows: TGCAGCGTTGCGTGGAGATCAACTAATGAAAAACTGTTTTTT. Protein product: CSVAWRSTNEKLFF.

Written as DNA, the CDR3 is TGTGCCAGCGGTACCAGGACAGATAACACTGAAGCTTTCTTT. Amino acids: CASGTRTDNTEAFF. This chain links TRBV19 with TRBJ1-1; D might be TRBD1 (6 bases). This CDR3 has 14 residues. Looked up from germline, CDR1 is LNHDA and CDR2 is SQIVND (reference sequence). Trimming removed 9 bases at V and 2 bases at J, with 16 bases between.

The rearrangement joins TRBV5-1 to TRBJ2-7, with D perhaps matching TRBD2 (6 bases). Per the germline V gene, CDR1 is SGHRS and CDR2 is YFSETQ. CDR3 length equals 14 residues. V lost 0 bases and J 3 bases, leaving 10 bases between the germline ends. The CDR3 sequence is CASSLALADYEQYF. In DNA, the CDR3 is TGCGCCAGCAGCTTGGCCTTAGCGGACTACGAGCAGTACTTC.

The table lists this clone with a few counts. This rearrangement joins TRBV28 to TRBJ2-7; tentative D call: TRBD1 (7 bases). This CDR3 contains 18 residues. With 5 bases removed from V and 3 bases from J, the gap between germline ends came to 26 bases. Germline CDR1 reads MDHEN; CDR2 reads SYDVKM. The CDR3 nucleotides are TGTGCCAGCAGTAACCCCCTCCGGGGGACAGAGAACATCTACGAGCAGTACTTC. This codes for CASSNPLRGTENIYEQYF.

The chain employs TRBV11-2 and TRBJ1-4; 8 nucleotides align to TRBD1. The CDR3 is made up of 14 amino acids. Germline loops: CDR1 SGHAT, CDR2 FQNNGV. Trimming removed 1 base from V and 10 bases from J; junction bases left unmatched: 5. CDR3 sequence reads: CASSLGTGSGKLFF. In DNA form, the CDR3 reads TGTGCCAGCAGCTTAGGGACAGGGTCTGGAAAACTGTTTTTT.

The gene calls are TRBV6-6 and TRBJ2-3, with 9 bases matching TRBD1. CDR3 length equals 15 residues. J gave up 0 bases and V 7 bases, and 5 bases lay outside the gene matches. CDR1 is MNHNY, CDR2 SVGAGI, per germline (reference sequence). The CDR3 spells CASNRGQGSTDTQYF. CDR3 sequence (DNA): TGTGCCAGCAACCGGGGACAGGGAAGCACAGATACGCAGTATTTT.

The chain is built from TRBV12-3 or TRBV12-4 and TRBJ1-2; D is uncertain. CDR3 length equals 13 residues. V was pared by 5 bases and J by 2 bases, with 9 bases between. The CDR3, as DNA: TGTGCCAGCAGTCCCCAGCTCAACTATGGCTACACCTTC. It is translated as CASSPQLNYGYTF.

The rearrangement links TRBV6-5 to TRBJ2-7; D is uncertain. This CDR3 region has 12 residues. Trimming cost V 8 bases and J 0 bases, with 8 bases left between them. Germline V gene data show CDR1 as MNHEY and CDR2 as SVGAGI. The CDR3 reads CASALLSYEQYF. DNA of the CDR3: TGTGCCAGCGCGCTCCTCTCCTACGAGCAGTACTTC.

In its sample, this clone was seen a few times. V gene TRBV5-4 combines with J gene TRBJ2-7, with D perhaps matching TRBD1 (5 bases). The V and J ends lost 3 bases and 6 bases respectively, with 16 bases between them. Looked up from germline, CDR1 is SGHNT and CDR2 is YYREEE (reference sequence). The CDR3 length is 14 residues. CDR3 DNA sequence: TGTGCCAGCAGCTACTCGCTAGGGGCTGGCGAGCAGTACTTC. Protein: CASSYSLGAGEQYF.

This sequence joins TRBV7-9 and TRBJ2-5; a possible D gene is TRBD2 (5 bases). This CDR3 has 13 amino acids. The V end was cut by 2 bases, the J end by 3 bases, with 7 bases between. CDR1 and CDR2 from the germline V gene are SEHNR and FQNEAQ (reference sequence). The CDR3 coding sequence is TGTGCCAGCAGCTTAAGGGAGAAAGAGACCCAGTACTTC. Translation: CASSLREKETQYF.

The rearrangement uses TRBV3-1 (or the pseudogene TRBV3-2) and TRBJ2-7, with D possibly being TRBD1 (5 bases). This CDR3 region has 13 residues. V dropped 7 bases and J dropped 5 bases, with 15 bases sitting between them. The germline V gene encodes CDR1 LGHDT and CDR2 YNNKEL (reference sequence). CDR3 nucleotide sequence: TGTGCCAGCACCAAAGGGGAAGGACACGAGCAGTACTTC. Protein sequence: CASTKGEGHEQYF.

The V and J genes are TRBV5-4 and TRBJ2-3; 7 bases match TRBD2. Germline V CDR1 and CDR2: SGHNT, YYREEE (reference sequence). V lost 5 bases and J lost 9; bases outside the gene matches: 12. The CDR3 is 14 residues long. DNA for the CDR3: TGTGCCAGCAGAAGTTCTAGCGGTGTGCGCACGCAGTATTTT. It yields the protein CASRSSSGVRTQYF.

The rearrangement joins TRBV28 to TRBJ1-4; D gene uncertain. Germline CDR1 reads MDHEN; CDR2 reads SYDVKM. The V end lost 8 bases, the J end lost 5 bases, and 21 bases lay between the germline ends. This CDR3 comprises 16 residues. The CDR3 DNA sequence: TGTGCCAGCGTCAGCGGAGGGAAGGGAGAAAATGAAAAACTGTTTTTT. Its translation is CASVSGGKGENEKLFF.

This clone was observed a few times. The chain's CDR3 is CASSYSRASTSYEQYF. DNA of the CDR3: TGTGCCAGCAGTTACTCTCGGGCCTCTACTTCCTACGAGCAGTACTTC. V usage is TRBV6-5 and J usage is TRBJ2-7; D is unresolved. This CDR3 has 16 residues. V lost 0 bases to trimming and J lost 1 base, with 13 bases between them. The germline V gene encodes CDR1 MNHEY and CDR2 SVGAGI.

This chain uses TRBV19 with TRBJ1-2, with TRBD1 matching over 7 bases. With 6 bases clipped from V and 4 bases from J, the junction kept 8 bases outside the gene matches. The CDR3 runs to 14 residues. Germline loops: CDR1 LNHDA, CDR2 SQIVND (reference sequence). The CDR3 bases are TGTGCCAGTAGGCCCAGGGGGAAGGGCTATGGCTACACCTTC. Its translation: CASRPRGKGYGYTF.

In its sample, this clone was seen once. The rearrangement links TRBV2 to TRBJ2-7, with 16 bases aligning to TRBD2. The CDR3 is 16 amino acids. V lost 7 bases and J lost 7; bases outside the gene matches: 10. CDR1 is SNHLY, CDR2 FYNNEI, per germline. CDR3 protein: CASKGPAGLAGGEQYF. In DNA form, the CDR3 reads TGTGCCAGCAAGGGCCCCGCGGGACTAGCGGGAGGGGAGCAGTACTTC.

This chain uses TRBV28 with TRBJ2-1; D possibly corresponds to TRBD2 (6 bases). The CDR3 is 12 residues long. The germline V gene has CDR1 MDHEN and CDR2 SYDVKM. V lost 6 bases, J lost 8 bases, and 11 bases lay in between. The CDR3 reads CASRREFDEQFF. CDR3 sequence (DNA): TGTGCCAGCAGACGGGAGTTCGATGAGCAGTTCTTC. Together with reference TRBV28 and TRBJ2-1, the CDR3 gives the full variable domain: DVKVTQSSRYLVKRTGEKVFLECVQDMDHENMFWYRQDPGLGLRLIYFSYDVKMKEKGDIPEGYSVSREKKERFSLILESASTNQTSMYLCASRREFDEQFFGPGTRLTVL.

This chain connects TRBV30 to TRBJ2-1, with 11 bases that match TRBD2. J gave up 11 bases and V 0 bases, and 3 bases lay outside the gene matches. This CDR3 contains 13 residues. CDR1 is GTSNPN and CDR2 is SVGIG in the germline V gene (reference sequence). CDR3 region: CAWSVTSGSQQFF. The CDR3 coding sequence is TGTGCCTGGAGTGTTACTAGCGGGAGTCAGCAGTTCTTC.

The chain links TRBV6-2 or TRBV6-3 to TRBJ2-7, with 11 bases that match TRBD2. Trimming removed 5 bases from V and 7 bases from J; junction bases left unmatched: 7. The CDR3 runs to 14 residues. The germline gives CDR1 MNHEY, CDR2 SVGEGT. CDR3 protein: CASSQLAGALEQYF. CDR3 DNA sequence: TGTGCCAGCAGTCAACTAGCGGGAGCCCTTGAGCAGTACTTC.

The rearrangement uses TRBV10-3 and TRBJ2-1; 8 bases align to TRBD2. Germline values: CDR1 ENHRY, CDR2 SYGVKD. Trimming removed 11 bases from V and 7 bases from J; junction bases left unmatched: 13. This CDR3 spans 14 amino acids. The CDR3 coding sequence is TGTGCCTCCGGCCTCACGGGAGGGCCAAATGAGCAGTTCTTC. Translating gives CASGLTGGPNEQFF.

The CDR3 here is CASSLVPGGYNSPLHF. CDR3 nucleotides: TGTGCCAGCAGTTTAGTTCCAGGGGGCTATAATTCACCCCTCCACTTT. The chain recombines TRBV28 with TRBJ1-6, with 7 bases matching TRBD1. From germline, CDR1 is MDHEN and CDR2 SYDVKM. The CDR3 consists of 16 residues. V gave up 2 bases and J gave up 3 bases; unmatched junction bases: 4.

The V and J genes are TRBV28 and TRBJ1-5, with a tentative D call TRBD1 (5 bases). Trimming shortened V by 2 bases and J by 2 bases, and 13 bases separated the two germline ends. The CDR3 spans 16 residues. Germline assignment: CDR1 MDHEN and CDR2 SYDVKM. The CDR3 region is CASSLPPGGGNQPQHF. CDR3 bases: TGTGCCAGCAGTTTACCCCCCGGGGGTGGCAATCAGCCCCAGCATTTT.

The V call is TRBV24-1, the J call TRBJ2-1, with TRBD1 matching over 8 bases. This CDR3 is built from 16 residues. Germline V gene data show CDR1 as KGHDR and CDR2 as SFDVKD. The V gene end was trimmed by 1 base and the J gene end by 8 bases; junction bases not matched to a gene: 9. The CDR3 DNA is TGTGCCACCAGTGATTTCGGGCAGGGGGCGCATGATGAGCAGTTCTTC. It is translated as CATSDFGQGAHDEQFF.

DNA of the CDR3: TGTGCCAGTAGGCATAGTGGGGTGGATGGCTACACCTTC. This sequence encodes CASRHSGVDGYTF. The chain links TRBV19 to TRBJ1-2, with D uncertain. CDR1 is LNHDA and CDR2 is SQIVND in the germline V gene (reference sequence). V was clipped by 6 bases and J by 6 bases, with 14 bases between them. The CDR3 is made up of 13 amino acids. The whole variable domain, filled in from reference TRBV19 and TRBJ1-2, reads DGGITQSPKYLFRKEGQNVTLSCEQNLNHDAMYWYRQDPGQGLRLIYYSQIVNDFQKGDIAEGYSVSREKKESFPLTVTSAQKNPTAFYLCASRHSGVDGYTFGSGTRLTVV.

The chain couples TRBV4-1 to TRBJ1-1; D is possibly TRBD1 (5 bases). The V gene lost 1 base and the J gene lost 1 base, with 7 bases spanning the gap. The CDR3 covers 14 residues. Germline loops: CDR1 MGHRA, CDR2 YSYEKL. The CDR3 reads CASSQVDRNTEAFF. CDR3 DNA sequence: TGCGCCAGCAGCCAAGTAGACAGGAACACTGAAGCTTTCTTT.

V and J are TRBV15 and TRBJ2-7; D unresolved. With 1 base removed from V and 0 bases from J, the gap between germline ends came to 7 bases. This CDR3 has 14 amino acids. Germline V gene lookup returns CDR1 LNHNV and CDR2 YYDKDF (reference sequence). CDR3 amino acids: CATSRVLSSYEQYF. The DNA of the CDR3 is TGTGCCACCAGCAGAGTACTGAGCTCCTACGAGCAGTACTTC. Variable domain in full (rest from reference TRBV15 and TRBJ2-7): DAMVIQNPRYQVTQFGKPVTLSCSQTLNHNVMYWYQQKSSQAPKLLFHYYDKDFNNEADTPDNFQSRRPNTSFCFLDIRSPGLGDTAMYLCATSRVLSSYEQYFGPGTRLTVT.